These 4 T cell receptor beta chains originate from one sample sequenced in a study of naive and memory T cell subsets. Both TRBC1 and TRBC2 were covered by a beta constant-region primer of two equimolar oligonucleotides. TCRdb processed the UMI-ligation and nested PCR reads anew with MiXCR; each CDR3 protein has one entry. The table has some 150,000 distinct CDR3 sequences, 15% to 20% seen once; the top ten hold about 0.14%. The sequenced sample consisted of naive CD4+ T cells from blood. The receptors were sampled from a human donor in good health.

The chain recombines TRBV18 with TRBJ2-2, with 7 bases lining up with TRBD2. Germline V gene data show CDR1 as KGHSH and CDR2 as LQKENI. CDR3 length equals 15 residues. With V trimmed by 3 bases and J by 4 bases, 5 bases remained unmatched. The CDR3 DNA is TGTGCCAGCTCACCGGGAGGGGTGATCACCGGGGAGCTGTTTTTT. Amino acid sequence: CASSPGGVITGELFF.

The V gene is TRBV5-4, the J gene TRBJ1-2, with 9 bases aligning to TRBD1. Germline lookup yields CDR1 SGHNT and CDR2 YYREEE (reference sequence). CDR3 length equals 15 residues. The junction had 8 bases not matched to a gene; V was cut back by 1 base and J by 7 bases. The CDR3 coding sequence is TGTGCCAGCAGCTTGACGGGACAGGGCTCTCTTGGCTACACCTTC. It yields the protein CASSLTGQGSLGYTF.

The CDR3 DNA reads as TGTGCCAGCAGTTACTATCTAGCGGGAGCAACCGGGGAGCTGTTTTTT. Amino acid sequence: CASSYYLAGATGELFF. The rearrangement uses TRBV6-2 or TRBV6-3 and TRBJ2-2; 10 bases agree with TRBD2. CDR3 length: 16 amino acids. Per germline, CDR1 MNHEY and CDR2 SVGEGT. J gave up 5 bases and V 1 base, and 4 bases lay outside the gene matches.

This clonotype was observed a handful of times. This chain links TRBV7-9 with TRBJ2-7, with D possibly TRBD1 on 6 matching bases. Germline CDR1 SEHNR, CDR2 FQNEAQ (reference sequence). The CDR3 runs to 12 residues. This chain's CDR3 is CASSPGGQPLHV. The CDR3 DNA sequence: TGTGCCAGCAGTCCCGGTGGACAGCCTCTACATGTC.